The rows below give T cell receptor beta chains drawn from one sample of a study of cytomegalovirus exposure and HLA in healthy donors. Produced via immunoSEQ multiplex PCR; TCRdb's table is partial and in-frame only. The sample gives 110,000 to 150,000 clones, approximately 79% of which show up once; approximately 8.2% is in the top ten. Sequencing was carried out using PBMCs. These receptor sequences come from a woman aged 45-65 years in good health and CMV-seropositive. Each CDR3 is given with its conserved first and last residue. D genes are given only for firm matches. Size is stated for part of the rows, as once, few or many counts, or as a class when the clone is expanded.

-,once,TRBJ2-2,TRBV2,15,CASSELRIATGELFF,TGTGCCAGCAGTGAATTGCGAATCGCCACCGGGGAGCTGTTTTTT
-,once,TRBJ2-7,TRBV9,15,CASSVGDFVAYEQYF,TGTGCCAGCAGCGTAGGGGACTTTGTCGCCTACGAGCAGTACTTC
-,-,TRBJ2-2,TRBV2,15,CASSEGRGNTGELFF,TGTGCCAGCAGTGAAGGGCGGGGGAACACCGGGGAGCTGTTTTTT
TRBD1,-,TRBJ2-1,TRBV5-1,15,CASSFTGTVYNEQFF,TGCGCCAGCAGCTTTACAGGGACAGTCTACAATGAGCAGTTCTTC
TRBD1,-,TRBJ2-7,TRBV14,15,CASRRTGINSYEQYF,TGTGCCAGCAGGCGGACAGGGATTAACTCCTACGAGCAGTACTTC
-,-,TRBJ1-1,TRBV4-2,13,CASSQEGEEEAFF,TGTGCCAGCAGCCAAGAGGGAGAGGAAGAAGCTTTCTTT
-,-,TRBJ1-1,TRBV19,13,CASFGQMNTEAFF,TGTGCCAGTTTCGGACAAATGAACACTGAAGCTTTCTTT
-,few,TRBJ1-4,TRBV19,16,CASSKNRVGTNEKLFF,TGTGCCAGTAGTAAAAACAGGGTTGGAACTAATGAAAAACTGTTTTTT
-,-,TRBJ1-3,TRBV27,15,CASSSDLSSGNTIYF,TGTGCCAGCAGTTCGGACTTATCCTCTGGAAACACCATATATTTT
-,-,TRBJ1-6,TRBV18,15,CASSPSGGKDSPLHF,TGTGCCAGCTCACCTTCAGGAGGGAAAGATTCACCCCTCCACTTT